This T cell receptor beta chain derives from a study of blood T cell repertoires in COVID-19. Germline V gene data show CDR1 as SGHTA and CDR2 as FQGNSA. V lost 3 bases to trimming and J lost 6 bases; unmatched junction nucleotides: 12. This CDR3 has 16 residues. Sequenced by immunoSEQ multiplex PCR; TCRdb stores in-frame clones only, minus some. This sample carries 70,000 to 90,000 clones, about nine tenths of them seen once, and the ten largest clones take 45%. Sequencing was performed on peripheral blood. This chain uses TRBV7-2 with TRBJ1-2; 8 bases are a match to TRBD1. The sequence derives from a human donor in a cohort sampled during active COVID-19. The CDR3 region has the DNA TGTGCCAGCAGCTTTCACGGACAGGGAGGTTATGATGGCTACACCTTC. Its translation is CASSFHGQGGYDGYTF. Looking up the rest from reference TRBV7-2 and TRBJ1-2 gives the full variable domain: GAGVSQSPSNKVTEKGKDVELRCDPISGHTALYWYRQSLGQGLEFLIYFQGNSAPDKSGLPSDRFSAERTGGSVSTLTIQRTQQEDSAVYLCASSFHGQGGYDGYTFGSGTRLTVV.